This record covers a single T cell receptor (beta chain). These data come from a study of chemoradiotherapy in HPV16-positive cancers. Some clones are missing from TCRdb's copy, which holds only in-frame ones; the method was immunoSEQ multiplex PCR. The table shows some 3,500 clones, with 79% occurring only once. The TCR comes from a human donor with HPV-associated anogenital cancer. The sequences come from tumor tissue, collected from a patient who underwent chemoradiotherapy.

CDR3 nucleotides: TGTGCCAGCAGTTCGGGGGAGGCTAATGAAAAACTGTTTTTT. It translates to CASSSGEANEKLFF. The chain carries TRBV28 and TRBJ1-4, with D maybe TRBD1 (5 bases). The CDR3 spans 14 residues. V lost 4 bases and J lost 3, with 9 bases in between. From germline, CDR1 is MDHEN and CDR2 SYDVKM.